The sequence of this T cell receptor (beta chain) was determined in a study of blood T cell repertoires in COVID-19. Background on the study: The analysed material was cDNA or gDNA that came from T cells, B-cell-depleted T cells, or PBMCs.

The germline gives CDR1 MNHEY, CDR2 SMNVEV (reference sequence). Deletions cut 5 bases from V and 0 bases from J, with 10 bases between. The CDR3 spans 14 residues. In the authors' workflow: Reference gene primer amplification gave estimated nucleated cell counts. TCRdb's copy holds only in-frame clones and misses some; the assay was immunoSEQ multiplex PCR. V and J calls and clone size are given by that table; D and trimming were obtained from the DNA. This table holds 150,000 to 200,000 clones, about three quarters found once. This clone was seen a handful of times. The clonotype originates from a woman at least 80 years old with active or convalescent COVID-19. Sequenced sample: peripheral blood. This sequence joins TRBV27 and TRBJ1-1, with D perhaps TRBD1 (6 bases). CDR3 nucleotides: TGTGCCAGCAGTGGACAGACGGTGAACACTGAAGCTTTCTTT. Translating gives CASSGQTVNTEAFF.